The rows below give T cell receptor beta chains drawn from one sample of a study of chemoradiotherapy in HPV16-positive cancers. Sequencing was performed with immunoSEQ multiplex PCR; in TCRdb, only in-frame clones are kept and a portion is missing. The data hold several thousand clones, with around 90% observed a single time. The sample here was taken from a patient who underwent chemoradiotherapy. The receptors stem from a human donor with HPV-associated anogenital cancer. Each CDR3 is given with its conserved first and last residue. The D gene is left open where the match is weak. Where a row states a size, it is once, few, many or the class of an expanded clone; other rows omit it.

d_gene | len | j_gene | v_gene | abundance | CDR3nt | CDR3aa
NA | 15 | TRBJ2-6 | TRBV5-1 | few | TGCGCCAGCAGCTTGGTAGCGGCAGGGGCCAACGTCCTGACTTTC | CASSLVAAGANVLTF
TRBD2 | 15 | TRBJ2-5 | TRBV5-4 | NA | TGTGCCAGCAGCTCCCTAGCGGGGGTGGGGGAGACCCAGTACTTC | CASSSLAGVGETQYF
NA | 16 | TRBJ2-2 | TRBV7-2 | NA | TGTGCCAGCAGTCCCAGGCTCGGGACGAACACCGGGGAGCTGTTTTTT | CASSPRLGTNTGELFF
TRBD1 | 14 | TRBJ2-3 | TRBV9 | NA | TGTGCCAGTAGCCCGGGACAGCCCACAGATACGCAGTATTTT | CASSPGQPTDTQYF
NA | 13 | TRBJ1-2 | TRBV6-5 | NA | TGTGCCAGCACCCTCTCCGGGGGCTATGGCTACACCTTC | CASTLSGGYGYTF
NA | 15 | TRBJ1-2 | TRBV6-1 | once | TGTGCCAGCAGTGAACAGGCCTCAATACGATATGGCTACACCTTC | CASSEQASIRYGYTF
NA | 14 | TRBJ2-1 | TRBV19 | NA | TGTGCCAGTAGTGGGATCAGGGGCGGCAATGAGCAGTTCTTC | CASSGIRGGNEQFF
NA | 12 | TRBJ1-1 | TRBV5-4 | NA | TGTGCCAGCATCGACCCTTTCAATGAAGCTTTCTTT | CASIDPFNEAFF
NA | 13 | TRBJ2-3 | TRBV6-1 | NA | TGTGCCCTCACTCAGACCCTCACAGATACGCAGTATTTT | CALTQTLTDTQYF
TRBD2 | 14 | TRBJ2-4 | TRBV5-6 | NA | TGTGCCAGCAGCCCGGGAGGGCCCAAAAACATTCAGTACTTC | CASSPGGPKNIQYF
TRBD1 | 15 | TRBJ2-5 | TRBV18 | NA | TGTGCCAGCTCACCATTGTTAGGGGGCCGGGAGACCCAGTACTTC | CASSPLLGGRETQYF
NA | 14 | TRBJ2-2 | TRBV11-2 | NA | TGTGCCAGCAGCTTCTCAGAATCCACCGGGGAGCTGTTTTTT | CASSFSESTGELFF
NA | 14 | TRBJ2-4 | TRBV6-5 | NA | TGTGCCAGCCAGGACCCACTAGCCAAAAACATTCAGTACTTC | CASQDPLAKNIQYF
NA | 14 | TRBJ2-4 | TRBV2 | once | TGTGCCAGCAAAAAACCTTTCCAGTGGGCCGTTCAGTACTTC | CASKKPFQWAVQYF
NA | 14 | TRBJ1-1 | TRBV5-1 | NA | TGCGCCAGCAGCTTGCAACCGGAACACACTGAAGCTTTCTTT | CASSLQPEHTEAFF
TRBD1 | 16 | TRBJ2-4 | TRBV2 | few | TGTGCCAGCAGTGAAGCGGGGACAGGGGCTCCCCCGGGGCAGTACTTC | CASSEAGTGAPPGQYF
NA | 13 | TRBJ2-7 | TRBV5-4 | NA | TGTGCCAGCAGCCGGGCGTGGCCCTACGAGCAGTACTTC | CASSRAWPYEQYF
TRBD1 | 14 | TRBJ1-3 | TRBV10-3 | NA | TGTGCCATCAGTAGGGACAGGGCTGGAAACACCATATATTTT | CAISRDRAGNTIYF
TRBD2 | 14 | TRBJ2-3 | TRBV5-1 | NA | TGCGCCAGCAGCTTAGCTAGCGGGAGGGATACGCAGTATTTT | CASSLASGRDTQYF
NA | 15 | TRBJ2-7 | TRBV14 | NA | TGTGCCAGCAGCCCAGGACTCCCAATTTCCTACGAGCAGTACTTC | CASSPGLPISYEQYF
TRBD1 | 14 | TRBJ2-5 | TRBV5-6 | NA | TGTGCCAGCAGCTTGACTAGTGGACAGGGGACCCAGTACTTC | CASSLTSGQGTQYF
TRBD2 | 13 | TRBJ2-1 | TRBV10-3 | NA | TGTGCCATCAGTGCCGGGACTAGCGGGTTCCAGTTCTTC | CAISAGTSGFQFF
TRBD1 | 18 | TRBJ2-1 | TRBV7-9 | NA | TGTGCCAGCAGCTCCGTCTCAACAGGGGGCGGCTCCTACAATGAGCAGTTCTTC | CASSSVSTGGGSYNEQFF
NA | 14 | TRBJ1-2 | TRBV6-1 | NA | TGTGCCAGCAGTGAAGGGGGGGATCACGATGGCTACACCTTC | CASSEGGDHDGYTF
NA | 11 | TRBJ2-5 | TRBV5-1 | NA | TGCGCCAGCAGCTTTCAAGAGACCCAGTACTTC | CASSFQETQYF
TRBD2 | 16 | TRBJ2-3 | TRBV15 | NA | TGTGCCACCAGCAGAGTTGGCGGGGGGGCGGGAGATACGCAGTATTTT | CATSRVGGGAGDTQYF
NA | 16 | TRBJ1-3 | TRBV25-1 | NA | TGTGCCAGCAGTGAATATGACCGCCTCTCTGGAAACACCATATATTTT | CASSEYDRLSGNTIYF
NA | 13 | TRBJ1-2 | TRBV7-9 | NA | TGTGCCAGCAGCTTAGGGACCGCGGCTGGCTACACCTTC | CASSLGTAAGYTF
NA | 12 | TRBJ1-4 | TRBV4-2 | NA | TGTGCCAGCAGCAGGGTTACAGAAAAACTGTTTTTT | CASSRVTEKLFF
TRBD1 | 17 | TRBJ1-6 | TRBV27 | NA | TGTGCCAGCAGTTTAGTCCCAGGGGGCTCTGATAATTCACCCCTCCACTTT | CASSLVPGGSDNSPLHF
NA | 13 | TRBJ1-2 | TRBV5-6 | few | TGTGCCAGCAGCTCTCCCCCCTGGGATGGCTACACCTTC | CASSSPPWDGYTF
TRBD1 | 14 | TRBJ2-7 | TRBV29-1 | NA | TGCAGCGTTGGGGTGACAGGGGGGGTTGGCGAGCAGTACTTC | CSVGVTGGVGEQYF
NA | 17 | TRBJ2-4 | TRBV4-1 | NA | TGCGCCAGCAGCCAAGTGGGCGGGGTCCTAGCCAAAAACATTCAGTACTTC | CASSQVGGVLAKNIQYF
NA | 13 | TRBJ2-7 | TRBV21-1 | NA | TGTGCCAGCAGCAAAGTGGATGGCTACGAGCAGTACTTC | CASSKVDGYEQYF
NA | 16 | TRBJ1-4 | TRBV6-6 | NA | TGTGCCAGCAGTTACTGGAGGGCGAGGCGGAATGAAAAACTGTTTTTT | CASSYWRARRNEKLFF
NA | 14 | TRBJ2-3 | TRBV11-2 | NA | TGTGCCAGCAGCTTAGGGGGCGTTTGGGATACGCAGTATTTT | CASSLGGVWDTQYF
NA | 14 | TRBJ1-2 | TRBV11-3 | NA | TGTGCCAGCAGCTTAGACCCAAACAGCTATGGCTACACCTTC | CASSLDPNSYGYTF
TRBD2 | 16 | TRBJ2-1 | TRBV7-2 | NA | TGTGCCAGCAGCTTAGGAGCTGCGGGGGGCAACCGTGAGCAGTTCTTC | CASSLGAAGGNREQFF
TRBD1 | 15 | TRBJ1-6 | TRBV5-6 | NA | TGTGCCAGCAGCTCCCCGGGACAGGGAAGATCACCCCTCCACTTT | CASSSPGQGRSPLHF
NA | 15 | TRBJ2-7 | TRBV15 | NA | TGTGCCACCGAACAGGGTTCGTCGAACTCCTACGAGCAGTACTTC | CATEQGSSNSYEQYF
NA | 14 | TRBJ1-5 | TRBV10-3 | NA | TGTGCCATCAGTGAGGGGCAGCCCAATCAGCCCCAGCATTTT | CAISEGQPNQPQHF
TRBD1 | 13 | TRBJ2-7 | TRBV27 | NA | TGTGCCAGCAGTTTGAGGGGGCTATACGAGCAGTACTTC | CASSLRGLYEQYF
NA | 12 | TRBJ1-5 | TRBV10-3 | NA | TGTGCCATCAGTGATCATCTCCAGCCCCAGCATTTT | CAISDHLQPQHF
NA | 16 | TRBJ2-1 | TRBV19 | NA | TGTGCCAGTAGTATCGGTTGGGGCAGGACCTACAATGAGCAGTTCTTC | CASSIGWGRTYNEQFF
NA | 14 | TRBJ2-3 | TRBV5-1 | NA | TGCGCCAGCAGCTGGATAGCTAGCACAGATACGCAGTATTTT | CASSWIASTDTQYF
NA | 14 | TRBJ2-2 | TRBV9 | NA | TGTGCCAGCAGCCCTGGGGCGAACACCGGGGAGCTGTTTTTT | CASSPGANTGELFF
NA | 13 | TRBJ1-1 | TRBV19 | NA | TGTGCCAGTAGTATGCCAGGCGGGACTGAAGCTTTCTTT | CASSMPGGTEAFF
TRBD1 | 15 | TRBJ2-7 | TRBV15 | NA | TGTGCCACCAGCAGCCTAGGACAGGGTCCCTACGAGCAGTACTTC | CATSSLGQGPYEQYF
TRBD2 | 18 | TRBJ2-3 | TRBV9 | NA | TGTGCCAGCAGCGTTTGGGGACTAGCGGGAGCCGGCACAGATACGCAGTATTTT | CASSVWGLAGAGTDTQYF
TRBD1 | 13 | TRBJ1-1 | TRBV30 | NA | TGTGCCTGGAGTCCCAGGGGGGCCACTGAAGCTTTCTTT | CAWSPRGATEAFF
NA | 13 | TRBJ1-1 | TRBV5-1 | NA | TGCGCCAGCAGCTTGGACAGGGTCACTGAAGCTTTCTTT | CASSLDRVTEAFF
NA | 13 | TRBJ1-3 | TRBV11-2 | NA | TGTGCCAGCAGCTTGACAGTAGGAAACACCATATATTTT | CASSLTVGNTIYF
NA | 15 | TRBJ2-2 | TRBV7-2 | few | TGTGCCAGCCTCCCCGGGGGCGCTCGGACCGGGGAGCTGTTTTTT | CASLPGGARTGELFF
NA | 17 | TRBJ2-1 | TRBV7-9 | NA | TGTGCCAGCAGCTTAGCGCCTAAGTGGGGCGACTACAATGAGCAGTTCTTC | CASSLAPKWGDYNEQFF